This passage covers 3 T cell receptor beta chains from one sample sequenced in a study of CD8+ T cells in alopecia areata. Investigators isolated RNA and reverse transcribed it into cDNA to act as the sequencing template. Method: immunoSEQ multiplex PCR; TCRdb's copy keeps in-frame clones and lacks some. The table lists 40,000 to 45,000 clones, 80% to 95% of them singletons. Stated treatment: oral pan-JAK inhibitor, 5-10 mg twice daily. The sample here was CD8+ T cells sorted from blood, taken at week 24, from a patient treated with tofacitinib. Source of these receptors: a human donor with alopecia areata.

V usage is TRBV30 and J usage is TRBJ2-7; D is unclear. V gave up 2 bases and J gave up 3 bases, with 14 bases separating them. The CDR3 is 14 residues long. Germline values: CDR1 GTSNPN, CDR2 SVGIG (reference sequence). The CDR3 coding sequence is TGTGCCTGGAGTATAGATAGGATTAGCTACGAGCAGTACTTC. Translating it yields CAWSIDRISYEQYF.

The chain links TRBV2 to TRBJ2-3, with a weak D call TRBD2 (5 bases). The CDR3 has 14 residues. V was shortened by 8 bases and J by 3 bases, with 15 bases between the two germline ends. The germline V gene encodes CDR1 SNHLY and CDR2 FYNNEI. The CDR3 coding sequence is TGTGCCAGCCGTTCCAGTAGGGAGACAGATACGCAGTATTTT. Translating gives CASRSSRETDTQYF.

This chain links TRBV4-2 with TRBJ2-3; the D gene could be TRBD1 or TRBD2 (5 bases each). The CDR3 loop spans 15 amino acids. Germline V CDR1 and CDR2: LGHNA, YNFKEQ. With 4 bases removed from V and 1 base from J, the gap between germline ends came to 12 bases. The CDR3, as DNA: TGTGCCAGCAGCCCCGGGACCACCGGCACAGATACGCAGTATTTT. Amino acids: CASSPGTTGTDTQYF.